This passage covers 16 T cell receptor beta chains from one sample sequenced in a study of CD8 T cells in Susac syndrome. About 0.45 to 1 ug RNA was reverse transcribed with random hexamers. TCRdb passed the immunoSEQ multiplex PCR reads through MiXCR, listing each CDR3 protein once. Here the sample spans more than 65,000 distinct CDR3 sequences, just under 95% being singletons. The sample comprised CD8+ T cells from PBMCs. These receptors were collected from a human donor with Susac syndrome.

The genes are TRBV29-1 and TRBJ1-1, with no clear D. Trimming shortened V by 7 bases and J by 0 bases, and 9 bases separated the two germline ends. Germline CDR1 SQVTM, CDR2 ANQGSEA. This CDR3 is built from 12 residues. The CDR3 here is CSARTVNTEAFF. CDR3 bases: TGCAGCGCCAGGACGGTGAACACTGAAGCTTTCTTT.

The rearrangement joins TRBV14 to TRBJ2-7, with a possible D match to TRBD2 (6 bases). This CDR3 has 13 amino acids. The germline CDR1 and CDR2 sequences are SGHDN and FVKESK. V shed 1 base and J shed 6 bases, with 10 bases lying between them. DNA for the CDR3: TGTGCCAGCAGCCAAGTCGGGGGTCCCGAGCAGTACTTC. Encoded protein: CASSQVGGPEQYF. The full variable domain, rest sourced from reference TRBV14 and TRBJ2-7, is EAGVTQFPSHSVIEKGQTVTLRCDPISGHDNLYWYRRVMGKEIKFLLHFVKESKQDESGMPNNRFLAERTGGTYSTLKVQPAELEDSGVYFCASSQVGGPEQYFGPGTRLTVT.

The gene calls are TRBV2 and TRBJ2-1; 14 nucleotides match TRBD2. The CDR3 covers 15 residues. Trimming at V came to 6 bases and at J to 8 bases, leaving 6 bases not matched to a gene. Germline V CDR1 and CDR2: SNHLY, FYNNEI. The CDR3 protein is CASSKGGLAGDEQFF. The CDR3 nucleotides are TGTGCCAGCAGCAAAGGGGGACTAGCGGGAGATGAGCAGTTCTTC.

The CDR3 sequence is CASSVRGGDTDTQYF. The CDR3 DNA sequence: TGTGCCAGCAGCGTTAGGGGAGGCGACACAGATACGCAGTATTTT. V is TRBV7-9 and J is TRBJ2-3; D possibly corresponds to TRBD2 (6 bases). Looked up from germline, CDR1 is SEHNR and CDR2 is FQNEAQ (reference sequence). V gave up 5 bases and J gave up 2 bases, with 14 bases separating them. The CDR3 sequence is 15 residues long.

The chain's CDR3 is CASSYSGTGMNEQFF. In nucleotides, the CDR3 is TGTGCCAGCAGTTATTCCGGGACAGGGATGAATGAGCAGTTCTTC. The chain links TRBV2 to TRBJ2-1; 9 bases are a match to TRBD1. V was pared by 5 bases and J by 7 bases, with 9 bases of the junction left unmatched. The CDR3 has 15 residues. The V gene's germline CDR1 is SNHLY and CDR2 FYNNEI.

The chain couples TRBV5-1 to TRBJ2-2; D ambiguous. The V end was cut by 3 bases, the J end by 2 bases, with 14 bases between. The CDR3 runs to 16 residues. Germline values: CDR1 SGHRS, CDR2 YFSETQ. CDR3 coding DNA: TGCGCCAGCAGCTCCAGATCCTCTACTAACACCGGGGAGCTGTTTTTT. It is translated as CASSSRSSTNTGELFF.

The chain employs TRBV21-1 and TRBJ2-7; the D call TRBD1 from the table was never checked on the DNA. TRBV21-1 is given as a pseudogene. This CDR3 has 13 amino acids. The CDR3 loop reads CASSTPVFCEQYF. The CDR3, as DNA: TGTGCCAGCAGCACCCCTGTATTCTGCGAGCAGTACTTC.

The CDR3 DNA sequence: TGTGCCAGCAGCGTAGTGGACGGAGCTTATGGCTACACCTTC. Translating gives CASSVVDGAYGYTF. The chain recombines TRBV9 with TRBJ1-2; D is unresolved. Trimming shortened V by 0 bases and J by 5 bases, and 11 bases separated the two germline ends. Germline CDR1 and CDR2: SGDLS and YYNGEE. This CDR3 has 14 residues.

V gene TRBV5-6 combines with J gene TRBJ1-1, with D uncertain. V was cut by 5 bases and J by 7 bases, with 21 bases left in between. The CDR3 length is 15 residues. CDR1 and CDR2 (germline): SGHDT, YYEEEE. The CDR3 spells CASRLYAGLDREAFF. The CDR3 DNA reads TGTGCCAGCAGATTGTACGCGGGCTTGGATCGTGAAGCTTTCTTT. The full variable domain, rest sourced from reference TRBV5-6 and TRBJ1-1, is DAGVTQSPTHLIKTRGQQVTLRCSPKSGHDTVSWYQQALGQGPQFIFQYYEEEERQRGNFPDRFSGHQFPNYSSELNVNALLLGDSALYLCASRLYAGLDREAFFGQGTRLTVV.

This sequence joins TRBV12-3 or TRBV12-4 and TRBJ1-2; TRBD1 aligns across 7 bases. Unmatched junction bases numbered 2, after V lost 4 bases and J lost 6 bases. This CDR3 contains 12 residues. CDR3 nucleotides: TGTGCCAGCAGTTCCGGGACAGATGGCTACACCTTC. Protein sequence: CASSSGTDGYTF.

This chain uses TRBV6-2 or TRBV6-3 with TRBJ2-7, with TRBD1 as a possible D gene (5 bases). CDR1 is MNHEY and CDR2 is SVGEGT in the germline V gene. This CDR3 has 14 residues. Trimming took off 0 bases at V and 3 bases at J, with 9 bases between the two ends. CDR3 nucleotides: TGTGCCAGCAGTTACTCCATCCAGGGCTACGAGCAGTACTTC. It specifies CASSYSIQGYEQYF.

This chain links TRBV30 with TRBJ1-5, with 10 bases matching TRBD1. Trimming took 3 bases from V and 4 from J; bases not matched to a gene: 3. CDR3 length: 14 amino acids. The V gene's germline CDR1 is GTSNPN and CDR2 SVGIG (reference sequence). CDR3 DNA: TGTGCCTGGAGCAAGGGACAGGGGAATCAGCCCCAGCATTTT. Amino acid sequence: CAWSKGQGNQPQHF.

The J gene is TRBJ2-2, the V gene TRBV24-1; D not certain. The length of the CDR3 is 15 residues. Germline V lookup: CDR1 KGHDR, CDR2 SFDVKD. V was pared by 4 bases and J by 8 bases, with 16 bases between. The CDR3: CATSEDPGPAGELFF. The CDR3 DNA is TGTGCCACCAGTGAGGATCCCGGCCCCGCGGGGGAGCTGTTTTTT.

The V call is TRBV3-1, the J call TRBJ2-7; 10 bases agree with TRBD1. V lost 5 bases, J lost 5 bases, and 9 bases stayed unmatched. CDR3 size: 15 residues. Germline CDR1 is LGHDT and CDR2 is YNNKEL (reference sequence). This CDR3 reads CASSSQGTGVDEQYF. The CDR3 region has the DNA TGTGCCAGCAGCTCACAAGGGACAGGGGTCGACGAGCAGTACTTC.

The chain employs TRBV12-3 or TRBV12-4 and TRBJ2-1; TRBD2 aligns across 8 bases. V lost 2 bases and J lost 2; bases outside the gene matches: 2. This CDR3 comprises 15 residues. The CDR3 DNA is TGTGCCAGCAGTTTAACAGCGGGAGCCTACAATGAGCAGTTCTTC. Protein product: CASSLTAGAYNEQFF.

The chain uses TRBV5-1 and TRBJ2-7; the D gene could be TRBD1 or TRBD2 (5 bases each). This CDR3 region has 15 residues. Germline lookup yields CDR1 SGHRS and CDR2 YFSETQ. The ends were cut back, 1 base at V and 5 bases at J, with 16 bases in the middle. The CDR3 loop reads CASSLSRGPIHEQYF. The DNA for the CDR3 is TGCGCCAGCAGCTTGAGTCGGGGCCCCATCCACGAGCAGTACTTC.